Listed here are 20 T cell receptor beta chains from one sample, sequenced in a study of blood T cell repertoires in COVID-19 (dated by TCRdb to 2020 to 2022). Library preparation was by the immunoSEQ multiplex PCR assay. TCRdb mirrors the immuneACCESS table, restricted to in-frame sequences. Some clones are absent from its copies; in checked studies, under half trace to an unresolved V gene, and the reason for the others is unknown. Across this sample there are 180,000 or so clones, with 75% to 90% seen only once. Around 7.5% of the sample comes from the top ten. Sample: peripheral blood. These receptors were taken from a woman aged 55-70 years with acute or convalescent COVID-19.

The chain uses TRBV9 and TRBJ2-1; 10 nucleotides agree with TRBD2. This CDR3 is 18 amino acids long. The J segment lost 3 bases and the V segment lost 4 bases, leaving 13 bases of the junction unmatched. Per the germline V gene, CDR1 is SGDLS and CDR2 is YYNGEE. In nucleotides, the CDR3 is TGTGCCAGCAGCCCCCAACTCCGGACTAGCGGAATCTACAATGAGCAGTTCTTC. Protein sequence: CASSPQLRTSGIYNEQFF.

This clone was recorded once. V usage is TRBV7-2 and J usage is TRBJ1-5; TRBD1 aligns across 7 bases. Germline V gives CDR1 SGHTA, CDR2 FQGNSA. Losses at the gene ends were 5 bases for V and 4 bases for J; bases not matched to a gene: 8. There are 15 residues in the CDR3. CDR3 coding DNA: TGTGCCAGCAGCCCCGAGACAGGGAAGAATCAGCCCCAGCATTTT. Protein product: CASSPETGKNQPQHF.

The chain is built from TRBV2 and TRBJ2-5; D gene ambiguous. V dropped 2 bases and J dropped 5 bases, with 3 bases sitting between them. CDR1 and CDR2 (germline): SNHLY, FYNNEI. This CDR3 has 11 amino acids. As DNA, the CDR3 is TGTGCCAGCAGTGAACCGGAGACCCAGTACTTC. Translation: CASSEPETQYF.

This rearrangement joins TRBV19 to TRBJ2-7; D is ambiguous. The CDR3 is made up of 13 amino acids. From germline, CDR1 is LNHDA and CDR2 SQIVND (reference sequence). V lost 3 bases and J 3 bases, leaving 9 bases between the germline ends. The CDR3 sequence is CASSIQANYEQYF. For the CDR3, the DNA is TGTGCCAGTAGTATCCAGGCCAACTACGAGCAGTACTTC.

The chain has TRBV6-5 and TRBJ1-1; D gene ambiguous. CDR1 is MNHEY, CDR2 SVGAGI, per germline. The CDR3 is made up of 14 amino acids. V lost 0 bases to trimming and J lost 7 bases, with 12 bases between them. CDR3 nucleotides: TGTGCCAGCAGTTACTCAGGGCCGGCGGGTGAAGCTTTCTTT. The encoded protein is CASSYSGPAGEAFF.

The rearrangement links TRBV29-1 to TRBJ1-1; D unresolved. The CDR3 contains 11 residues. Germline V CDR1 and CDR2: SQVTM, ANQGSEA. Trimming stripped 8 bases from V and 1 base from J, with 8 bases between. The CDR3 loop is CSLVRNTEAFF. The DNA for the CDR3 is TGCAGCTTAGTTAGGAACACTGAAGCTTTCTTT.

The genes are TRBV5-1 and TRBJ2-3; D is possibly TRBD1 (5 bases). Germline values: CDR1 SGHRS, CDR2 YFSETQ. V shed 2 bases and J shed 6 bases, with 16 bases lying between them. This CDR3 is built from 15 residues. The CDR3, as DNA: TGCGCCAGCAGCTTCTCTGCAGGGTTCGGGGATACGCAGTATTTT. This codes for CASSFSAGFGDTQYF. The full variable domain, in which reference TRBV5-1 and TRBJ2-3 provide the parts outside the CDR3, is KAGVTQTPRYLIKTRGQQVTLSCSPISGHRSVSWYQQTPGQGLQFLFEYFSETQRNKGNFPGRFSGRQFSNSRSEMNVSTLELGDSALYLCASSFSAGFGDTQYFGPGTRLTVL.

The chain links TRBV3-1 (or the pseudogene TRBV3-2) to TRBJ2-3; D not certain. Trimming took off 4 bases at V and 3 bases at J, with 8 bases between the two ends. Per the germline V gene, CDR1 is LGHDT and CDR2 is YNNKEL (reference sequence). This CDR3 has 13 amino acids. In nucleotides, the CDR3 is TGTGCCAGCAGCCGTTCGGGTACAGATACGCAGTATTTT. Translation: CASSRSGTDTQYF.

This clone showed up just a few times. Here the CDR3 reads CASSPSSRQGGSGYTF. In DNA, the CDR3 is TGTGCCAGCAGCCCCTCCTCCCGACAGGGGGGGAGCGGCTACACCTTC. The V and J genes are TRBV3-1 (or the pseudogene TRBV3-2) and TRBJ1-2; 9 bases fit TRBD1. The CDR3 loop spans 16 amino acids. The germline CDR1 and CDR2 sequences are LGHDT and YNNKEL (reference sequence). With 4 bases clipped from V and 8 bases from J, the junction kept 14 bases outside the gene matches.

The chain uses TRBV6-2 or TRBV6-3 and TRBJ1-5, with 7 bases aligning to TRBD1. Per germline, CDR1 MNHEY and CDR2 SVGEGT. The trim removed 0 bases at V and 3 bases at J, leaving 5 bases unmatched. The CDR3 sequence is 16 residues long. CDR3 nucleotides: TGTGCCAGCAGTTACTCTGGACAGGCGATCAATCAGCCCCAGCATTTT. Its translation: CASSYSGQAINQPQHF.

V is TRBV13 and J is TRBJ2-7; perhaps TRBD1 as D (6 bases). Between the trimmed V and J ends, which lost 0 bases and 4 bases, there was a span of 19 bases. This CDR3 region has 17 residues. In germline, CDR1 is PRHDT, CDR2 FYEKMQ (reference sequence). The CDR3 DNA follows: TGTGCCAGCAGCTTAGGCCAATGGGGGACACCTTATTACGAGCAGTACTTC. Translated, it gives CASSLGQWGTPYYEQYF.

V usage is TRBV2 and J usage is TRBJ1-2, with a weak D call TRBD1 (6 bases). The germline V gene encodes CDR1 SNHLY and CDR2 FYNNEI. There are 12 residues in the CDR3. V lost 7 bases to trimming and J lost 7 bases, with 13 bases between them. Written as DNA, the CDR3 is TGTGCCAGCACGAGCAGGGGAATTGGCTACACCTTC. It is translated as CASTSRGIGYTF. The whole variable domain, filled in from reference TRBV2 and TRBJ1-2, reads EPEVTQTPSHQVTQMGQEVILRCVPISNHLYFYWYRQILGQKVEFLVSFYNNEISEKSEIFDDQFSVERPDGSNFTLKIRSTKLEDSAMYFCASTSRGIGYTFGSGTRLTVV.

This chain uses TRBV28 with TRBJ1-2, with D maybe TRBD1 (5 bases). This CDR3 contains 13 residues. Trimming removed 5 bases at V and 5 bases at J, with 12 bases between. The germline V gene encodes CDR1 MDHEN and CDR2 SYDVKM. The CDR3 sequence: CASSTDSRYGYTF. The CDR3 bases are TGTGCCAGCAGTACCGACAGTAGATATGGCTACACCTTC.

The CDR3 region has the DNA TGTGCCAGCAGCCCTGGGGCGTCCCGCTACACCTTC. Its protein product is CASSPGASRYTF. The chain combines TRBV7-9 with TRBJ1-2, with D maybe TRBD1 (5 bases). CDR3 length: 12 amino acids. CDR1 is SEHNR, CDR2 FQNEAQ, per germline (reference sequence). V was pared by 5 bases and J by 9 bases, with 13 bases between.

V and J are TRBV7-9 and TRBJ1-1; possible D gene TRBD1, 6 bases. Germline CDR1 SEHNR, CDR2 FQNEAQ (reference sequence). The CDR3 is 15 amino acids. V lost 0 bases and J 1 base, leaving 9 bases between the germline ends. The CDR3 loop is CASSLALDRNTEAFF. CDR3 bases: TGTGCCAGCAGCTTAGCCCTGGACAGGAACACTGAAGCTTTCTTT.

The rearrangement uses TRBV30 and TRBJ2-1; 8 nucleotides agree with TRBD2. From germline, CDR1 is GTSNPN and CDR2 SVGIG (reference sequence). The CDR3 runs to 15 residues. V lost 0 bases, J lost 4 bases, and 5 bases stayed unmatched. Here the CDR3 reads CAWSVLRGRYNEQFF. The CDR3 region has the DNA TGTGCCTGGAGTGTACTTCGCGGGAGGTACAATGAGCAGTTCTTC.

The chain has TRBV29-1 and TRBJ1-3; 10 nucleotides agree with TRBD1. Germline assignment: CDR1 SQVTM and CDR2 ANQGSEA. The CDR3 runs 15 residues. Trimming took 0 bases from V and 14 from J; bases not matched to a gene: 13. The CDR3 sequence is CSVEETDRGAIGVYF. The CDR3 DNA reads TGCAGCGTTGAAGAGACGGACAGGGGGGCAATAGGTGTATATTTT.

V and J are TRBV9 and TRBJ2-5; 10 nucleotides align to TRBD2. V shed 3 bases and J 5 bases; nucleotides not matched to a gene: 4. The CDR3 has 14 amino acids. Germline V gives CDR1 SGDLS, CDR2 YYNGEE. CDR3 loop: CASSASGRGETQYF. The CDR3 nucleotides are TGTGCCAGCAGCGCTAGCGGGAGAGGGGAGACCCAGTACTTC.

The chain recombines TRBV29-1 with TRBJ2-2; no definite D call. The V end was cut by 6 bases, the J end by 0 bases, with 2 bases between. The germline V gene encodes CDR1 SQVTM and CDR2 ANQGSEA. CDR3 length: 11 amino acids. The CDR3 nucleotides read TGCAGCGTCACGAACACCGGGGAGCTGTTTTTT. Translated, it gives CSVTNTGELFF.

V usage is TRBV27 and J usage is TRBJ1-1; D perhaps matches TRBD1 (6 bases). Germline V CDR1 and CDR2: MNHEY, SMNVEV (reference sequence). The V and J ends lost 5 bases and 4 bases respectively, with 14 bases between them. The CDR3 extends over 14 amino acids. CDR3 sequence: CASSETGRFTEAFF. Written as DNA, the CDR3 is TGTGCCAGCAGTGAGACAGGTCGTTTCACTGAAGCTTTCTTT.